This TCR beta chain was captured in a study of T cell responses to AZD1222 COVID-19 vaccine. Study-wide points: Sampling captured repertoires only after the peak T cell response. Rises in breadth and depth of Spike-specific TCRs came after two AZD1222 doses. It was only a handful of AZD1222 recipients who were seropositive at baseline.

This CDR3 is built from 18 residues. Germline-derived CDR1 and CDR2 are SGHVS and FNYEAQ. Unmatched junction bases numbered 16, after V lost 4 bases and J lost 8 bases. This clone was detected once. Its antigen is undetermined. The data were produced by immunoSEQ multiplex PCR, yet TCRdb's version contains in-frame clones alone and is incomplete. The sample has 100,000 to 150,000 clones; around 84% are singletons. The clonotype comes from an adult who received the AZD1222 COVID-19 vaccine. V gene TRBV7-6 combines with J gene TRBJ1-6; 8 bases are shared with TRBD1. The source material was peripheral blood, sampled 28 days after the second AZD1222 dose. The CDR3 coding sequence is TGTGCCAGCAGCTCGATCCTACGGACAGGGTTGATGGATTCACCCCTCCACTTT. Protein product: CASSSILRTGLMDSPLHF.